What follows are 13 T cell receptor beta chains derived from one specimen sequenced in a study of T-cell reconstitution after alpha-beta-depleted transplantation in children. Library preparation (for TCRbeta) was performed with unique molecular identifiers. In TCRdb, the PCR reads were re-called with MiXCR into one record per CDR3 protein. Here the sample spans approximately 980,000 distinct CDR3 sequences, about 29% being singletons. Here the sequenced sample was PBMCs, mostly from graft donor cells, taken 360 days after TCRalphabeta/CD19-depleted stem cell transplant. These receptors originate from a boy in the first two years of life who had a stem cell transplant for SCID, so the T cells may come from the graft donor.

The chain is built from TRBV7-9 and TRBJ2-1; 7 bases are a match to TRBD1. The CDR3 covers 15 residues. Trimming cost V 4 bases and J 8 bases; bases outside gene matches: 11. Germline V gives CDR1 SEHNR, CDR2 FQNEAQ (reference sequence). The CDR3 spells CASSSKGAVYDEQFF. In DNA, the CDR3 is TGTGCCAGCAGCTCGAAGGGGGCGGTTTACGATGAGCAGTTCTTC.

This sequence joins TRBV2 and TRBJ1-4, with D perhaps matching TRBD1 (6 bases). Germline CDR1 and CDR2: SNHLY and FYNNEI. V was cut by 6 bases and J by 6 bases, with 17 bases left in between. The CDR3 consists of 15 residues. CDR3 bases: TGTGCCAGCAGACCCCGGGAAGGGGGGCATGAAAAACTGTTTTTT. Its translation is CASRPREGGHEKLFF.

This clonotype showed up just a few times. The CDR3 region has the DNA TGTGCCAGCAGCTTAGCGGAGCGGTACCGCCTCACAGATACGCAGTATTTT. Translated: CASSLAERYRLTDTQYF. The rearrangement uses TRBV7-8 and TRBJ2-3, with D perhaps TRBD2 (5 bases). Germline values: CDR1 SGHVS, CDR2 FQNEAQ. The CDR3 spans 17 residues. The ends were cut back, 0 bases at V and 2 bases at J, with 15 bases in the middle. Full variable domain (rest looked up from reference TRBV7-8 and TRBJ2-3): GAGVSQSPRYKVAKRGQDVALRCDPISGHVSLFWYQQALGQGPEFLTYFQNEAQLDKSGLPSDRFFAERPEGSVSTLKIQRTQQEDSAVYLCASSLAERYRLTDTQYFGPGTRLTVL.

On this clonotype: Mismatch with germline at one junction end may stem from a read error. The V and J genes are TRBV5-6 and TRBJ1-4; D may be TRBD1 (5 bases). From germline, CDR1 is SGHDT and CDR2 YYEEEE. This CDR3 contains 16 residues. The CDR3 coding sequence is TGTGGCAGCAGCCCGGACCCTTTGGGGGCTAATGAAAAACTGTTTTTT. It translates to CGSSPDPLGANEKLFF.

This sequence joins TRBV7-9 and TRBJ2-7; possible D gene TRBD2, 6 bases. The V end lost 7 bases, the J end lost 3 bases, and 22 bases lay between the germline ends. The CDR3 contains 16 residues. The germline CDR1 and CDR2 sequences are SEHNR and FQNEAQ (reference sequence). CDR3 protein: CASTPSAGTLNYEQYF. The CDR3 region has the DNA TGTGCCAGCACCCCCTCGGCCGGGACTCTTAACTACGAGCAGTACTTC.

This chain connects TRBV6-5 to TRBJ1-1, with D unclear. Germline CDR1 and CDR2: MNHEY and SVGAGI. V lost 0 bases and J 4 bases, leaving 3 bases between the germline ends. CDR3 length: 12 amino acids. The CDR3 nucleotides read TGTGCCAGCAGTTACTCAAGCACTGAAGCTTTCTTT. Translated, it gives CASSYSSTEAFF.

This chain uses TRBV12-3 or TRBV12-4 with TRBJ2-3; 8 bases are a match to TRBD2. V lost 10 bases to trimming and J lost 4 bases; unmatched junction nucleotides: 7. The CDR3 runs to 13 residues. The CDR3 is CATIAGPPDTQYF. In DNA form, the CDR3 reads TGTGCCACCATAGCGGGGCCCCCAGATACGCAGTATTTT.

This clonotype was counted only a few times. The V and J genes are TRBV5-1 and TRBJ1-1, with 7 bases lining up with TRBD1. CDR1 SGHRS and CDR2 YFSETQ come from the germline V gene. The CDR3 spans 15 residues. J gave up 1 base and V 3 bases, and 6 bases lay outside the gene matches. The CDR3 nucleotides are TGCGCCAGCAGCTCCTCGTACAGGGGGAACACTGAAGCTTTCTTT. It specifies CASSSSYRGNTEAFF.

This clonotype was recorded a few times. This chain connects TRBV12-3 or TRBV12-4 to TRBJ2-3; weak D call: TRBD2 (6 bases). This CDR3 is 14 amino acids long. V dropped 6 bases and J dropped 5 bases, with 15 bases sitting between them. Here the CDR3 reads CASSRLEGRDTQYF. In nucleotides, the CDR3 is TGTGCCAGCAGCCGACTAGAGGGACGAGATACGCAGTATTTT.

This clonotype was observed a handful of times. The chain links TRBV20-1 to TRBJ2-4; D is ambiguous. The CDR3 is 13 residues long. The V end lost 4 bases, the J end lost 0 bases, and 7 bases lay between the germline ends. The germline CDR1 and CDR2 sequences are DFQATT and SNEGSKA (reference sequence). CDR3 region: CSAIDLAKNIQYF. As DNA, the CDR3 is TGCAGTGCTATAGACCTAGCCAAAAACATTCAGTACTTC.

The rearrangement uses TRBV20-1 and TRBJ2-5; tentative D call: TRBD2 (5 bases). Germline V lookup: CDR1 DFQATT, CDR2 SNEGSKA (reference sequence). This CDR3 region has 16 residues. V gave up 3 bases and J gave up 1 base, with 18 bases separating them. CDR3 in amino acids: CSAREDHYGLQETQYF. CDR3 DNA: TGCAGTGCTAGGGAGGACCACTACGGCCTCCAAGAGACCCAGTACTTC.

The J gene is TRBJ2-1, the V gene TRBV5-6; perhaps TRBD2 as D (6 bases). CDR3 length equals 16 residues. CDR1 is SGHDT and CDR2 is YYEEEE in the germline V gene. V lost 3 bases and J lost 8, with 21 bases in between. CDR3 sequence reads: CASSSEPGAFVYEQFF. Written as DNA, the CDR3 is TGTGCCAGCAGCTCCGAACCGGGAGCTTTTGTTTATGAGCAGTTCTTC.

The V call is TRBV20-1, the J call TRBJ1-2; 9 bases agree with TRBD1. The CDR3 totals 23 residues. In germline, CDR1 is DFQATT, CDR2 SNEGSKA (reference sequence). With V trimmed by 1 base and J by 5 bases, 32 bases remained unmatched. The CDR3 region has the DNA TGCAGTGCTAGAGGGCTCAGGACTACCAACGGCTGGACAGGGGTAGAAAAAGGGTATGGCTACACCTTC. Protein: CSARGLRTTNGWTGVEKGYGYTF.